This T cell receptor (beta chain) was recorded in a study of cytomegalovirus exposure and HLA in healthy donors (TCRdb year 2017). Concerning the study at large: According to an earlier analysis of around 600 of the donors, some 180 million T cells yielded approximately 120 million unique TCR beta sequences and roughly 280 Gb of sequence data. The number of typed donors differed by locus: about 620-630 for A, B, C, DRB1 and DQB1; 500 to 550 for DQA1; approximately 610 for DPA1; and 400 to 480 for DPB1. In addition to the first cohort of roughly 700 subjects, a separate validation cohort of approximately 130 different subjects was used. The study combined high-throughput TCR immunosequencing, statistical association of individual TCRs with disease status, and machine learning to predict cytomegalovirus infection status. About 300 gigabases of sequencing data and approximately 85 million unique TCR sequences were included in an early release covering around 600 HLA-typed donors. An earlier analysis of around 580 of the donors used high-throughput TCR beta sequencing to judge whether each TCR beta V gene segment behaved as functional or pseudogenic. The later analysis used no new phenotypic data to find candidate immune exposures, relying instead on TCR beta sequences and their occurrence across donors. A later analysis re-analyzed previously published TCR beta repertoires from hundreds of donors and added high-resolution HLA genotyping to study TCR occurrence patterns. All discovery cohort repertoires had been generated on a single sequencing platform. The study aimed to test whether signatures of past pathogen exposure could be identified by cataloging public T cell receptors. Among under 450 genotyped donors of the cohort, an average of roughly 240,000 unique TCR beta nucleotide sequences were sequenced per donor, 15% to 20% of them non-productive. Of the approximately 400 genotyped donors, more than 75% were placed in the genetic ancestry cluster associated with self-reported Caucasian donors. Using immunosequencing, the study profiled T cell repertoires from 666 subjects and related those repertoires to cytomegalovirus serostatus. A later genetic analysis took genome-wide SNP genotypes for about 55% of the roughly 700 donors and used that subset as a discovery cohort. Donor age, sex, ethnicity and CMV serostatus were compiled alongside the repertoire data. Four or five DR-DQ haplotypes were treated as single units for association and clustering because of strong linkage in the cohort. HLA typing included class I and class II loci at four-digit resolution.

In total, 630 or so healthy bone marrow donors made up the cohort. At the time of sampling, every cohort member was nominally healthy, though immune exposures that went unrecorded were likely present. The donor tested CMV seronegative, placing the donor among the 350 to 400 seronegative members of the cohort. A peripheral blood sample was provided by each donor, and peripheral blood mononuclear cells were used for TCR beta sequencing. The Qiagen DNeasy Blood Extraction Kit was used to extract genomic DNA from the blood cell samples. This clone was picked up one time. Its antigen specificity is not known. Base qualities are not at hand, and no much larger clone is one base apart. Findings and caveats that apply to the study as a whole: According to a later analysis, parvovirus B19, influenza, CMV and Epstein-Barr virus appeared linked to several top co-occurrence clusters. The classifier was reported to diagnose cytomegalovirus status with high specificity and sensitivity in both the original and validation cohorts. V-gene and J-gene trimming of TCR beta chains was associated with a missense DCLRE1C variant in a later genetic analysis, and the association was replicated in an independent cohort. Only TCR beta chains were sequenced in this cohort, and the absence of alpha or paired-chain data limited detectable features. A later analysis found that most CMV-associated TCR beta chains appeared HLA-restricted, with HLA associations seemingly driven largely by CMV exposure. The authors suggested that the approach could potentially be generalized to other disease states and immunological phenotypes. A cluster of highly shared sequence variants was judged likely to be a technical artifact of the sequencing pipeline. Correlated functional status among segregating V segments might be attributable to linkage disequilibrium, but an unknown experimental factor could not be ruled out. Broadly in line with IMGT annotations, most TCR beta V segments showed up in productive rearrangements about 87% or about 30% of the time in an earlier analysis of around 600 of the donors. Strong co-occurrence of HLA alleles, especially DR and DQ, made assigning TCR associations to individual alleles difficult. In a later genetic analysis, fewer N-insertions in productive TCRs were reported among donors in an Asian-associated ancestry cluster than the 666-donor mean. The study gave a list of some 150 TCR beta chains associated with cytomegalovirus. While some public TCRs were present in many individuals, most TCR sequences turned up only very rarely across donors. For the cohort, immune exposure information was limited to CMV serostatus. Because HLA typing was missing for some donors at each locus, association tests included only the typed subset. In a later analysis, HLA-associated TCR beta chains were found to be more clonally expanded and to have lower generation probabilities than equally common non-associated chains. At a false discovery rate of 0.05, a later analysis linked 16,951 TCR beta sequences to specific HLA alleles. The earlier analysis of approximately 560 of the donors excluded about 16 rarely observed V segments, including chromosome 9 orphons, because counts were too low. The presence/absence analyses assumed that sequencing depth was roughly uniform across donors, and that assumption may not be true. Three of the identified cytomegalovirus-associated TCR beta chains were confirmed in vitro to be specific for cytomegalovirus antigens. A further reported finding was that TCR beta sequences accurately predicted the HLA-A and HLA-B alleles for most subjects in the first cohort. In a later analysis, TCR association rates were found to vary across HLA loci, with the most associated TCRs seen for DRB1 alleles and the fewest for HLA-C alleles. The 87-base-pair reads could not distinguish some IMGT-functional V segments, including TRBV6-2 and TRBV6-3, so those segments were excluded.

Library preparation was by the immunoSEQ multiplex PCR assay. The multiplex PCR relied on a mix of 60 forward primers for TCR Vbeta segments and 13 reverse primers for TCR Jbeta segments. Amplification of the CDR3 region of rearranged TCR beta genes was performed with a multiplex PCR assay on genomic DNA. Amplified TCR beta libraries were sequenced as 87-base-pair reads on the Illumina HiSeq System. Concerning the study's data processing: Across the 666 repertoires, a later analysis counted roughly 77 million unique TCR beta chains, around 11 million of which were shared by at least two donors. Raw reads were error-corrected and collapsed into unique sequences by a nearest-neighbor algorithm in which closely related sequences were merged to remove PCR and sequencing errors. To assign V, D and J gene segments, CDR3 sequences were aligned to IMGT reference sequences. For a sequence to be retained, a match of at least six nucleotides was required to both a V gene segment and a J gene segment. A rearrangement was called productive if the CDR3 had no stop codons and remained in frame with V and J, and every other rearrangement was called non-productive. Following IMGT convention, CDR3 was defined as the stretch from the second conserved V-encoded cysteine to the conserved J-encoded phenylalanine. The earlier analysis of a few hundred of the donors excluded any sequence lacking an unambiguous match to a single V gene segment. An earlier analysis of several hundred of the donors called V segments functional above 56.7% productive rearrangements and segregating when the between-donor standard deviation exceeded 5%. To diagnose cytomegalovirus status from the catalog of TCR beta chain sequences, a statistical classification framework was built. In a later analysis, V and J genes were assigned by comparing TCR nucleotide sequences against IMGT/GENE-DB human TR gene sequences. Using the TCRdist pipeline, a later analysis assigned CDR3 sequences along with most-parsimonious VDJ recombination scenarios. In a later analysis, each TCR beta chain was defined by its CDR3 amino acid sequence together with its V-gene family, and reads lacking a unique V-gene family were excluded. To address suspected cross-contamination and a sequencing artifact, a later analysis removed roughly 640 highly shared, low-generation-probability nucleotide sequences. For each public chain, a later analysis derived a clonal expansion index from normalized ranks of inferred template counts within each repertoire. A later analysis computed generation probabilities with a VDJ recombination model fitted to out-of-frame rearrangements, and checked the results against IGoR. Hypergeometric tests were used in a later analysis to score TCR-TCR, TCR-HLA and TCR-CMV co-occurrence, with a repertoire-size bias correction applied to the TCR pairs. In a later analysis, false discovery rates were estimated by permuting HLA or CMV assignments 20 times. In a later analysis, co-occurring TCRs were grouped using DBSCAN, and TCRdist sequence similarity was added for clustering within HLA-allele-positive subsets. Repertoires with fewer than 30,000 or more than 120,000 public chains were left out of co-occurrence clustering, as were a handful of repertoires with anomalous nucleotide sharing. As stored in TCRdb, this immuneACCESS dataset retains in-frame rearrangements with V and J assigned. A fraction of the clones does not appear; measured against another copy, unresolved V genes explain less than half of the discrepancy, and the remainder lacks a known reason. Clone size and V and J calls were adopted from that table, with D and trimming inferred from the DNA. The sample profile shows more than 95,000 clones; around three quarters of them were found once. The ten largest make up 3% to 4.5% of the sample.

Spanning cysteine to phenylalanine, the CDR3 consists of 13 amino acids. The sequence is cut down to CDR3 DNA, 39 bases in frame from base 1. V sheds 5 bases and J sheds 3 bases, leaving 11 bases between their ends. CDR1 SGHVS and CDR2 FNYEAQ were looked up in the germline V gene. The sequence links TRBV7-6 to TRBJ2-7; perhaps TRBD1 is the D gene, with 6 bases matching. Material: PBMCs. The TCR comes from a man aged 35 to 55 in good health and CMV-seronegative. CDR3 sequence: CASSQGGSYEQYF. The DNA sequence follows: TGTGCCAGCAGCCAAGGGGGTAGCTACGAGCAGTACTTC.